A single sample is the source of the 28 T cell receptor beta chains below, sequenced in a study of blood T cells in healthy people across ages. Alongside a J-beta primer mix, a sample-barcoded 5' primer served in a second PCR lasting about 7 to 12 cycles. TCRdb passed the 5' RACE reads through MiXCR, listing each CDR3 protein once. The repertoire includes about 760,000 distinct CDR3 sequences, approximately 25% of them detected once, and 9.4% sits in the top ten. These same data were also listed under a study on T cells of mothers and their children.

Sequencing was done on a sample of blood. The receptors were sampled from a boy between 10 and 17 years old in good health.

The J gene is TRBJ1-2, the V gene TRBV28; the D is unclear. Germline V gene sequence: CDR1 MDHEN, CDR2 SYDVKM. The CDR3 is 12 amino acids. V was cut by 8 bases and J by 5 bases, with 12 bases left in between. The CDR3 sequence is CASLGGLYGYTF. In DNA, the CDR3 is TGTGCCAGCCTGGGAGGGCTTTATGGCTACACCTTC.

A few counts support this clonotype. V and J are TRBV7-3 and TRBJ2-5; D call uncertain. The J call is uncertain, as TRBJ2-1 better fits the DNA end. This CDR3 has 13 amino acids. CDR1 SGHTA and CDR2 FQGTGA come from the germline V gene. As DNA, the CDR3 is TGTGCCAGCAGCTTAAGGTTCTCTGGAGAGCAGTTCTTC. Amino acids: CASSLRFSGEQFF.

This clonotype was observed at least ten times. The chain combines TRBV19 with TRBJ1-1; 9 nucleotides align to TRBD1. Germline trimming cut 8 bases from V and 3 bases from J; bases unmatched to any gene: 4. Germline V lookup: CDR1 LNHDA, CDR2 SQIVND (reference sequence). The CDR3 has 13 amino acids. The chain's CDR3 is CASRGQGDTEAFF. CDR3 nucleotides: TGTGCCAGTCGGGGACAGGGAGACACTGAAGCTTTCTTT.

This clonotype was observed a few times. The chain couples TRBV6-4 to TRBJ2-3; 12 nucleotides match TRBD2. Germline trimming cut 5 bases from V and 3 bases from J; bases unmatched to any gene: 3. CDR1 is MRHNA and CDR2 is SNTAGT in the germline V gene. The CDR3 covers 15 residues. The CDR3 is CASSTGLAGTDTQYF. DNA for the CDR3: TGTGCCAGCAGTACCGGACTAGCGGGAACAGATACGCAGTATTTT.

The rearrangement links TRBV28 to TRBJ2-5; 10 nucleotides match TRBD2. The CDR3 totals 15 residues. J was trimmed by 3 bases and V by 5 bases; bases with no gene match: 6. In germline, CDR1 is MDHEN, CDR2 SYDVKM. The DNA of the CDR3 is TGTGCCAGCAGTCCCGAGCGGGGGGGAAAAGAGACCCAGTACTTC. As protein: CASSPERGGKETQYF.

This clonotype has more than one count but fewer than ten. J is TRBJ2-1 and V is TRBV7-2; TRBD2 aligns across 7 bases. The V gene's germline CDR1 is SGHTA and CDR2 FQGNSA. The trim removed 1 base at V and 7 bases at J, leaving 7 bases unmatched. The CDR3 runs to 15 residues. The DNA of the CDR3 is TGTGCCAGCAGCTTAGTGGCGGGAGATTTAAATGAGCAGTTCTTC. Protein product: CASSLVAGDLNEQFF.

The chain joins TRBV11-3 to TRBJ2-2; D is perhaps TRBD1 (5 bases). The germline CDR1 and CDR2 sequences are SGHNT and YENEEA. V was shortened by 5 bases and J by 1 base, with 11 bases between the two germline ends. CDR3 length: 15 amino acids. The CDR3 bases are TGTGCCAGCAGCCTCTTTAGGGGGAACACCGGGGAGCTGTTTTTT. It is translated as CASSLFRGNTGELFF.

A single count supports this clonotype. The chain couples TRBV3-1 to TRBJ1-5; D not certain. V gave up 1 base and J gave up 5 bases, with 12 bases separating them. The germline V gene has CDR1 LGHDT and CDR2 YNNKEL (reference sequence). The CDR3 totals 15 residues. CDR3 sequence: CASSQGDRAYQPQHF. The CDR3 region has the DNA TGTGCCAGCAGCCAAGGAGATAGGGCGTATCAGCCCCAGCATTTT.

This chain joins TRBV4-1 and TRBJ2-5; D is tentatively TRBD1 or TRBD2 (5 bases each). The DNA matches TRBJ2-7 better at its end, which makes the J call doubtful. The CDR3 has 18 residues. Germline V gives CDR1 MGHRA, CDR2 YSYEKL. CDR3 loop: CASSQRPTGGPDYYEQYF. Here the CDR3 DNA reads TGCGCCAGCAGCCAAAGGCCAACAGGAGGCCCAGACTACTACGAGCAGTACTTC.

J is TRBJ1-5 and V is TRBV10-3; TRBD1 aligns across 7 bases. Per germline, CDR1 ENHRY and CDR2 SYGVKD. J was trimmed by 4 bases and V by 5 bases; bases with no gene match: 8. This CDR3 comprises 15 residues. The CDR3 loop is CAISPDREGNQPQHF. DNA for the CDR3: TGTGCCATCAGTCCTGACAGGGAGGGGAATCAGCCCCAGCATTTT.

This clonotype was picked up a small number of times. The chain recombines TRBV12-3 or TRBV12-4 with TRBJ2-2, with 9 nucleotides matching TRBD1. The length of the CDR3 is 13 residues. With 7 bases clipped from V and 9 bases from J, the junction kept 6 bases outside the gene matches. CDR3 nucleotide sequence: TGTGCCAGCACCGGGACAGGGACGCGGGAGCTGTTTTTT. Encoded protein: CASTGTGTRELFF.

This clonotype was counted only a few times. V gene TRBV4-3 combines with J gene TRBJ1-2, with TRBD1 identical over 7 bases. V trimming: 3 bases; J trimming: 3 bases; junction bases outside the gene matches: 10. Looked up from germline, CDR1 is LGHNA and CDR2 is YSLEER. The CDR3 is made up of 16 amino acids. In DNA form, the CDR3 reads TGCGCCAGCAGCCAGTTGGGAGGGGGCGCAGACTATGGCTACACCTTC. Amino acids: CASSQLGGGADYGYTF.

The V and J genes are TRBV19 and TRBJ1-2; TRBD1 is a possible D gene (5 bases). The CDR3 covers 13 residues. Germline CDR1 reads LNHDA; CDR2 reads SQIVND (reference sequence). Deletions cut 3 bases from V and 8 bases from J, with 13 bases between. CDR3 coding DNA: TGTGCCAGTAGTATTGAAGGGGTTTCAGGCTACACCTTC. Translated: CASSIEGVSGYTF.

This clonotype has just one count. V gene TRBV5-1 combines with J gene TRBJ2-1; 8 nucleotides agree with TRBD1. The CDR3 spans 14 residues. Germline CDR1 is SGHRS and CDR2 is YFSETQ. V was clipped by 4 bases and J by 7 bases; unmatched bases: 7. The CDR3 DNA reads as TGCGCCAGCAGCCTCACAGGGGGTGTGAATGAGCAGTTCTTC. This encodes CASSLTGGVNEQFF.

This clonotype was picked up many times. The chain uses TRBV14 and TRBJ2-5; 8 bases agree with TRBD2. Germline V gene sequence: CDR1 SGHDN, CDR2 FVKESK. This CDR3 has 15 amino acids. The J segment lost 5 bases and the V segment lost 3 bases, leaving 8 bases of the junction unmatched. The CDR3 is CASSHAGTSWETQYF. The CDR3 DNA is TGTGCCAGCAGCCATGCCGGGACTAGTTGGGAGACCCAGTACTTC.

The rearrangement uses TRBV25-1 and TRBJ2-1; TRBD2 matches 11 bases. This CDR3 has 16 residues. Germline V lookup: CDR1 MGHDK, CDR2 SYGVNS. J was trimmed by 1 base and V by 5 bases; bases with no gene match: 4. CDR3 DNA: TGTGCCAGCAGTTGGTCTAGCGGGGGGTCCTACAATGAGCAGTTCTTC. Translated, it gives CASSWSSGGSYNEQFF.

The CDR3 DNA reads TGTGCCAGCAGCCCCGGGTCAGGGACCCAGTACTTC. Residues: CASSPGSGTQYF. The chain has TRBV12-3 or TRBV12-4 and TRBJ2-5; the D is unclear. The CDR3 consists of 12 residues. V dropped 6 bases and J dropped 7 bases, with 12 bases sitting between them.

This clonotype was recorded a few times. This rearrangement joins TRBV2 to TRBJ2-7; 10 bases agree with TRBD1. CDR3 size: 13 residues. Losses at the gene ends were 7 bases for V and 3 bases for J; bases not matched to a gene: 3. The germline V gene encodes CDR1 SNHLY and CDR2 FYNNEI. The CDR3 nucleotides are TGTGCCAGCATTGGACAGGGGGACTACGAGCAGTACTTC. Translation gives CASIGQGDYEQYF.

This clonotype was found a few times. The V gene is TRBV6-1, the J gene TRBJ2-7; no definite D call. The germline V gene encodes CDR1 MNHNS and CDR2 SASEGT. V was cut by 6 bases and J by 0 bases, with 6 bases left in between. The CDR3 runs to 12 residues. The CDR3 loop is CASRPPSYEQYF. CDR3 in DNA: TGTGCCAGCAGGCCCCCCTCCTACGAGCAGTACTTC.

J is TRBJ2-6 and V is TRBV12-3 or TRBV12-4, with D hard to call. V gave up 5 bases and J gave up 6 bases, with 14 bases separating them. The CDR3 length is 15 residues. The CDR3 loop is CASSVPRPAANVLTF. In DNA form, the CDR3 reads TGTGCCAGCAGTGTCCCTAGGCCCGCGGCCAACGTCCTGACTTTC.

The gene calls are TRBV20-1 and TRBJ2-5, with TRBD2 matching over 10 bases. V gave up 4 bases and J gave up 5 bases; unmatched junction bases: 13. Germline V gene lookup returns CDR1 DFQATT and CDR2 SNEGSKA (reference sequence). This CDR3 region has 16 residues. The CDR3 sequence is CSAKLAGARFGETQYF. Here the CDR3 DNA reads TGCAGTGCTAAGCTAGCGGGAGCACGTTTCGGGGAGACCCAGTACTTC.

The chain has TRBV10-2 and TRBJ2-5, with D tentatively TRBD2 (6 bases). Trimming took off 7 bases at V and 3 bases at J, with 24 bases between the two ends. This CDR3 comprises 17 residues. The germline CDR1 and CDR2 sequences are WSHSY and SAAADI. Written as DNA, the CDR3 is TGCGCCAGCACGAAAGGGCCTGGATCGGGACTCGAAGAGACCCAGTACTTC. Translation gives CASTKGPGSGLEETQYF.

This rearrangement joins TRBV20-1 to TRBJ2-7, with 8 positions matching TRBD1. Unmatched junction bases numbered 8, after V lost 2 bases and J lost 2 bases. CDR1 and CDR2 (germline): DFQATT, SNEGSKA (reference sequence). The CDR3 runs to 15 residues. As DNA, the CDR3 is TGCAGTGCTAGAAAAAGGGGACAGGTAGCCTACGAGCAGTACTTC. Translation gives CSARKRGQVAYEQYF.

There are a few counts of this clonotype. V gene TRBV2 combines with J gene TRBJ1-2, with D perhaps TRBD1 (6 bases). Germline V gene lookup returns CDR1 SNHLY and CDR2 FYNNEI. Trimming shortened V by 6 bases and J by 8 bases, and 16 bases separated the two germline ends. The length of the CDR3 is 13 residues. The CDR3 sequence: CASREQQGSGYTF. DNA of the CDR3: TGTGCCAGCAGGGAACAACAGGGTAGCGGCTACACCTTC.

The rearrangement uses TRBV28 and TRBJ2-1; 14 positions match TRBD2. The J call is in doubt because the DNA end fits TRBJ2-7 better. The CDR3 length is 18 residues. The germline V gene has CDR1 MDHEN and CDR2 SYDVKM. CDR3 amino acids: CASRPTGLAGGKGYEQYF. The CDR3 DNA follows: TGTGCCAGCAGACCCACCGGACTAGCGGGAGGAAAGGGTTACGAGCAGTACTTC.

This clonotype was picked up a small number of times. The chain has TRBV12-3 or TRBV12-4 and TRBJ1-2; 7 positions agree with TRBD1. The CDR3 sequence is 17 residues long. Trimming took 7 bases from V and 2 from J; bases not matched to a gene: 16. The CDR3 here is CASTHSQKTGSNYGYTF. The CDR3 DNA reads TGTGCCAGCACCCACTCCCAAAAGACAGGGTCCAACTATGGCTACACCTTC.

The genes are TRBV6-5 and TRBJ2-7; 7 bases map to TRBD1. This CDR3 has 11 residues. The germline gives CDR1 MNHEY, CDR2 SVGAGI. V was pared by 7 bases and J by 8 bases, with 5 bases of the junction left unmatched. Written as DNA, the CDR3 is TGTGCCAGCAATTTACAGGGGAAGCAGTACTTC. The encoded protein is CASNLQGKQYF.

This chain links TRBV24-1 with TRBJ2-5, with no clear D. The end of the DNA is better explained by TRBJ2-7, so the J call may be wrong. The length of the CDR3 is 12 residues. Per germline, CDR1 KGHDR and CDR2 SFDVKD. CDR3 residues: CATTSFSYEQYF. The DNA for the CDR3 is TGTGCCACCACGTCCTTCTCCTACGAGCAGTACTTC.